One TCR beta chain is described in this entry. Per the germline V gene, CDR1 is SGHAT and CDR2 is FQNNGV. Between the trimmed V and J ends, which lost 4 bases and 1 base, there was a span of 16 bases. The CDR3 runs 17 residues. This sample is part of a study of blood T cell repertoires in COVID-19. Generated by immunoSEQ multiplex PCR, the TCRdb table keeps only in-frame clones and is missing some. The sample has 200,000 to 250,000 clones, more than 85% seen once. The clonotype comes from a man in his sixties with acute or convalescent COVID-19. Sequenced material: peripheral blood. This chain joins TRBV11-2 and TRBJ2-2, with TRBD1 as a possible D gene (6 bases). This CDR3 reads CASSWGIDRLNTGELFF. The CDR3 DNA reads TGTGCCAGCAGCTGGGGGATAGACAGGTTGAACACCGGGGAGCTGTTTTTT.